The 17 T cell receptor beta chains given below trace back to one sample, sequenced in a study of CD8 T cells in ankylosing spondylitis. General observations from the study: Ankylosing spondylitis blood seemed to carry a telltale TCR beta motif made of fewer than 10 highly homologous variants.

TCRdb fed the 5' RACE reads into MiXCR, producing one record per CDR3 protein. The profile shows hundreds of thousands of distinct CDR3 sequences, 12% of them singletons. Antigens for these TCRs are unknown. The sequenced sample consisted of blood, either unsorted or a sorted T cell fraction (not recorded which). The receptors derive from a male donor with ankylosing spondylitis.

This clonotype was counted a few times. V and J are TRBV6-5 and TRBJ2-2; D remains unclear. CDR1 and CDR2 (germline): MNHEY, SVGAGI. CDR3 length: 16 residues. V was pared by 0 bases and J by 0 bases, with 8 bases between. The CDR3 bases are TGTGCCAGCAGTTACTCTGTAGGGCCGAACACCGGGGAGCTGTTTTTT. Translated, it gives CASSYSVGPNTGELFF.

The table lists this clonotype with a few counts. This chain links TRBV28 with TRBJ1-2; D is uncertain. The CDR3 runs 12 residues. Germline V gene data show CDR1 as MDHEN and CDR2 as SYDVKM. The V end lost 6 bases, the J end lost 5 bases, and 10 bases lay between the germline ends. The CDR3 coding sequence is TGTGCCAGCAGCCCTAATCCTTATGGCTACACCTTC. Amino acids: CASSPNPYGYTF.

This clonotype was seen at least ten times. This rearrangement joins TRBV7-9 to TRBJ1-1; 7 bases map to TRBD1. V dropped 5 bases and J dropped 3; count of bases not matched to a gene: 6. The germline V gene encodes CDR1 SEHNR and CDR2 FQNEAQ (reference sequence). The CDR3 consists of 14 residues. In nucleotides, the CDR3 is TGTGCCAGCAGCCCGCAGGGGGGGGACACTGAAGCTTTCTTT. Amino acid sequence: CASSPQGGDTEAFF. Combining the CDR3 with reference TRBV7-9 and TRBJ1-1 gives the whole variable domain DTGVSQNPRHKITKRGQNVTFRCDPISEHNRLYWYRQTLGQGPEFLTYFQNEAQLEKSRLLSDRFSAERPKGSFSTLEIQRTEQGDSAMYLCASSPQGGDTEAFFGQGTRLTVV.

In its sample, this clonotype was seen a few times. The chain combines TRBV3-1 with TRBJ2-1, with a possible D match to TRBD2 (7 bases). V was cut by 4 bases and J by 5 bases, with 12 bases left in between. The CDR3 has 14 amino acids. CDR1 is LGHDT, CDR2 YNNKEL, per germline (reference sequence). CDR3 sequence: CASSLKGGDNEQFF. The CDR3 DNA follows: TGTGCCAGCAGCCTCAAGGGGGGGGACAATGAGCAGTTCTTC.

The rearrangement joins TRBV4-3 to TRBJ2-7; 11 nucleotides align to TRBD2. Germline V gene lookup returns CDR1 LGHNA and CDR2 YSLEER. The CDR3 contains 16 residues. J was trimmed by 1 base and V by 0 bases; bases with no gene match: 2. CDR3 in DNA: TGCGCCAGCAGCCAAGATGTAGCGGGGGGGTCCTACGAGCAGTACTTC. It codes for CASSQDVAGGSYEQYF.

The chain uses TRBV27 and TRBJ1-6, with D unresolved. The CDR3 sequence is 15 residues long. V was cut by 6 bases and J by 4 bases, with 13 bases left in between. Germline CDR1 reads MNHEY; CDR2 reads SMNVEV (reference sequence). CDR3 in DNA: TGTGCCAGCAGCCGGACGGTGGGGTATAATTCACCCCTCCACTTT. This gives the protein CASSRTVGYNSPLHF.

This clonotype has just a few counts. The V call is TRBV5-1, the J call TRBJ1-2; D not certain. V was trimmed by 6 bases and J by 4 bases, leaving 13 bases between them. Germline CDR1 reads SGHRS; CDR2 reads YFSETQ. The CDR3 runs 13 residues. The CDR3 protein is CASTPDPPYGYTF. CDR3 in DNA: TGCGCCAGCACGCCGGACCCCCCCTATGGCTACACCTTC. Full variable domain (missing parts from reference TRBV5-1 and TRBJ1-2): KAGVTQTPRYLIKTRGQQVTLSCSPISGHRSVSWYQQTPGQGLQFLFEYFSETQRNKGNFPGRFSGRQFSNSRSEMNVSTLELGDSALYLCASTPDPPYGYTFGSGTRLTVV.

The sample holds a few counts of this clonotype. This chain uses TRBV7-8 with TRBJ2-7; D assignment may be TRBD1 or TRBD2 (5 bases each). V lost 5 bases and J lost 0, with 17 bases in between. In germline, CDR1 is SGHVS, CDR2 FQNEAQ. The CDR3 is 16 residues long. DNA for the CDR3: TGTGCCAGCAGCCTAGGGGTTGGGACGAGCTCCTACGAGCAGTACTTC. Encoded protein: CASSLGVGTSSYEQYF.

This clonotype was found many times. The rearrangement links TRBV5-6 to TRBJ2-3; D gene unclear. The CDR3 is 16 amino acids. V was pared by 1 base and J by 0 bases, with 12 bases between. Germline CDR1 SGHDT, CDR2 YYEEEE. The CDR3 nucleotides read TGTGCCAGCAGCTTGAGCTGGTCCACTAGCACAGATACGCAGTATTTT. This codes for CASSLSWSTSTDTQYF.

This clonotype was counted a few times. V and J are TRBV10-3 and TRBJ2-3; D possibly corresponds to TRBD2 (7 bases). Trimming stripped 6 bases from V and 0 bases from J, with 13 bases between. Per germline, CDR1 ENHRY and CDR2 SYGVKD. This CDR3 spans 15 amino acids. In nucleotides, the CDR3 is TGTGCCATCAGGGGGGGGGGCTCTAGCACAGATACGCAGTATTTT. Protein: CAIRGGGSSTDTQYF.

V gene TRBV20-1 combines with J gene TRBJ2-7, with D perhaps matching TRBD2 (6 bases). This CDR3 is 14 amino acids long. Germline CDR1 reads DFQATT; CDR2 reads SNEGSKA (reference sequence). V lost 6 bases, J lost 3 bases, and 18 bases lay in between. The CDR3 region is CSAHRRGGSYEQYF. The CDR3 nucleotides read TGCAGTGCCCATCGGAGGGGTGGGAGCTACGAGCAGTACTTC.

This clonotype was detected a few times. This chain links TRBV7-8 with TRBJ1-2; D possibly corresponds to TRBD1 (5 bases). Germline V CDR1 and CDR2: SGHVS, FQNEAQ. Trimming removed 5 bases at V and 4 bases at J, with 20 bases between. The CDR3 covers 16 residues. The CDR3 region is CASSPWAAGGSYGYTF. Written as DNA, the CDR3 is TGTGCCAGCAGCCCCTGGGCGGCCGGGGGTTCCTATGGCTACACCTTC.

This clonotype was counted at least ten times. V gene TRBV20-1 combines with J gene TRBJ1-6, with D uncertain. CDR1 is DFQATT, CDR2 SNEGSKA, per germline (reference sequence). CDR3 length equals 14 residues. Trimming took 6 bases from V and 7 from J, leaving 16 bases between them. The DNA of the CDR3 is TGCAGTGCACGGAGAGGAGGCAGAAATTCACCCCTCCACTTT. It specifies CSARRGGRNSPLHF.

The chain has TRBV6-5 and TRBJ1-6, with D possibly matching TRBD1 (5 bases). The ends were cut back, 0 bases at V and 10 bases at J, with 13 bases in the middle. Germline lookup yields CDR1 MNHEY and CDR2 SVGAGI. There are 15 residues in the CDR3. CDR3 sequence: CASSYSAGRDSPLHF. The CDR3 nucleotides read TGTGCCAGCAGTTACTCGGCAGGGAGAGACTCACCCCTCCACTTT.

The count of this clonotype is one. This chain joins TRBV15 and TRBJ1-6, with D hard to call. The germline V gene has CDR1 LNHNV and CDR2 YYDKDF (reference sequence). The CDR3 is 16 amino acids. With 1 base removed from V and 2 bases from J, the gap between germline ends came to 9 bases. CDR3 in amino acids: CATSRGLPAYNSPLHF. CDR3 nucleotide sequence: TGTGCCACCAGCAGAGGACTGCCGGCCTATAATTCACCCCTCCACTTT.

This clonotype was counted only a few times. This rearrangement joins TRBV20-1 to TRBJ2-7; D might be TRBD2 (6 bases). Trimming left V 1 base short and J 3 bases short, with 19 bases between. The CDR3 is 16 amino acids. Germline values: CDR1 DFQATT, CDR2 SNEGSKA (reference sequence). The CDR3 coding sequence is TGCAGTGCTAGAGGGAAGGAGGGGCTTTACGACTACGAGCAGTACTTC. Residues: CSARGKEGLYDYEQYF.

V gene TRBV6-5 combines with J gene TRBJ1-2; no clear D gene. The CDR3 runs 13 residues. V lost 1 base, J lost 8 bases, and 11 bases lay in between. CDR1 is MNHEY, CDR2 SVGAGI, per germline. CDR3 amino acids: CASSYLSGRGYTF. CDR3 bases: TGTGCCAGCAGTTACTTGTCGGGCCGGGGCTACACCTTC.